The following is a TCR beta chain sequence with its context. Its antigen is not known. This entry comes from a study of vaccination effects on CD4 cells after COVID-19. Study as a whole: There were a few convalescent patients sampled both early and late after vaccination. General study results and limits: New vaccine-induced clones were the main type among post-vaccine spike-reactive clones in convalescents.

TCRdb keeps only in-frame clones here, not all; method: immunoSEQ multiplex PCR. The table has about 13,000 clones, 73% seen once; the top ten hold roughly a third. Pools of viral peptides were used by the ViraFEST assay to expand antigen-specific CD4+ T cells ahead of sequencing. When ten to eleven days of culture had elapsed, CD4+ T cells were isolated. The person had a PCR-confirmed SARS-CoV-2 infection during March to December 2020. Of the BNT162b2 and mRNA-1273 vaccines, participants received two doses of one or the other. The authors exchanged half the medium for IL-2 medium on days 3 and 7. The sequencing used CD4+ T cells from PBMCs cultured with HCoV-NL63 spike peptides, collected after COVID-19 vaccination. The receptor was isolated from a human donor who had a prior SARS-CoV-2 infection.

The CDR3 region has the DNA TGTGCCAGCAGCTATCAAACCTCGACTAGATCGGGCCGTGAGCAGTTCTTC. It encodes CASSYQTSTRSGREQFF. V usage is TRBV5-8 and J usage is TRBJ2-1; D may be TRBD2 (6 bases). The V end was cut by 3 bases, the J end by 9 bases, with 25 bases between. Germline-derived CDR1 and CDR2 are SGHTS and YDEGEE. The CDR3 has 17 amino acids.